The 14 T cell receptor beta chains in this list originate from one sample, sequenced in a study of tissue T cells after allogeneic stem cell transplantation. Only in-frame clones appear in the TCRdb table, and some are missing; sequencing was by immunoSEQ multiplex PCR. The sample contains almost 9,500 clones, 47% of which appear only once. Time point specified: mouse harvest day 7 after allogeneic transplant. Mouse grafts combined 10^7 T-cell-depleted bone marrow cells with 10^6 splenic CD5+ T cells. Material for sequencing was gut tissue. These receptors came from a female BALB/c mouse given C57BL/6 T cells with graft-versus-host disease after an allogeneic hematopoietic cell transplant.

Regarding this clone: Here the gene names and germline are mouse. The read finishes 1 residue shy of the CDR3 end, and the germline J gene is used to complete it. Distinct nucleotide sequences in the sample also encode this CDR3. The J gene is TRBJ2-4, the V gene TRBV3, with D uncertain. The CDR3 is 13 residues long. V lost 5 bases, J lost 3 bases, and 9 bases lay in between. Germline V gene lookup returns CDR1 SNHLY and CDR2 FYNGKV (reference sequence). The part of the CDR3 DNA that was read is TGTGCCAGCAGCCGCGGGAGCCAAAACACCTTGTAC. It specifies CASSRGSQNTLY. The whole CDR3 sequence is CASSRGSQNTLYF.

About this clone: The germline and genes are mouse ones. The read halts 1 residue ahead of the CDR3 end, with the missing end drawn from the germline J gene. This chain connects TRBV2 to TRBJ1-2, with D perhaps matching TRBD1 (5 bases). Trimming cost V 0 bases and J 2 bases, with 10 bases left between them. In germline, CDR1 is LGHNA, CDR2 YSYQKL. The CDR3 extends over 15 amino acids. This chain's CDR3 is CASSQDPAGNSDYTF. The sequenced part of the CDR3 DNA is TGTGCCAGCAGCCAAGATCCGGCAGGGAACTCCGACTACACC.

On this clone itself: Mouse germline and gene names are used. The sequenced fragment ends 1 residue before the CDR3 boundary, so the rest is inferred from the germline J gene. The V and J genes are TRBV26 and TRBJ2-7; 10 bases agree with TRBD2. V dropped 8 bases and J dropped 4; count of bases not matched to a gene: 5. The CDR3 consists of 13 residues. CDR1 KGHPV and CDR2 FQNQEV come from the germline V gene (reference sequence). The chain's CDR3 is CASSTGGSYEQYF. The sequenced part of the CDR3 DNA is TGTGCCAGCTCGACTGGGGGGTCTTATGAACAGTAC.

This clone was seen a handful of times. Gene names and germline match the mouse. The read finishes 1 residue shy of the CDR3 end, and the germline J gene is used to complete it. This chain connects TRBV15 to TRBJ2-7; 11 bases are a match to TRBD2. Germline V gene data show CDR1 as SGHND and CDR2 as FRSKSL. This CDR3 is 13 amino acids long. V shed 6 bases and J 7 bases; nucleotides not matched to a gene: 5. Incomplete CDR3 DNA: TGTGCCAGCAGCCACTGGGGGGGCGGCGAACAGTAC. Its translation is CASSHWGGGEQY. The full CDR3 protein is CASSHWGGGEQYF.

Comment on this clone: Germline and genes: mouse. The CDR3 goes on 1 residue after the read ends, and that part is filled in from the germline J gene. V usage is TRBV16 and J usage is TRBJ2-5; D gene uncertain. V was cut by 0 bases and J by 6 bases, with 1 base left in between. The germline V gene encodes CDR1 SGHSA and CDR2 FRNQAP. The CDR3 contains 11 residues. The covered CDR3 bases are TGTGCAAGCAGCTTAGATGACACCCAGTAC. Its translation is CASSLDDTQY. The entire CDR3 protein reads CASSLDDTQYF.

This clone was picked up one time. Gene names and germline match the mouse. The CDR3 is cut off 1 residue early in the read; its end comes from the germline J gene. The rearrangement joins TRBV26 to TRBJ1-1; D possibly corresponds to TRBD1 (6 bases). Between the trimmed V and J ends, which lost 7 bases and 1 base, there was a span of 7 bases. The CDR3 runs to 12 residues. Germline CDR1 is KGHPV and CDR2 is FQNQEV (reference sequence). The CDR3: CASIRGNTEVFF. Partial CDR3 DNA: TGTGCCAGCATCAGGGGAAACACAGAAGTCTTC. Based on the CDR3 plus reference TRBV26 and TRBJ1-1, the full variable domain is NSKVIQTPRYLVKGQGQKAKMRCIPEKGHPVVFWYQQNKNNEFKFLINFQNQEVLQQIDMTEKRFSAECPSNSPCSLEIQSSEAGDSALYLCASIRGNTEVFFGKGTRLTVV.

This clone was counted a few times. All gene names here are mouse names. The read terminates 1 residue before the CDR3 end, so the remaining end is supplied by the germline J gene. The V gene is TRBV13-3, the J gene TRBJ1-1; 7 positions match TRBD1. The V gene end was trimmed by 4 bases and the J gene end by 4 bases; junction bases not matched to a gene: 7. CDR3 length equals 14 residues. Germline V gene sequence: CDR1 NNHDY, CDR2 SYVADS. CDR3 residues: CASSHRQGGTEVFF. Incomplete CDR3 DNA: TGTGCCAGCAGTCATAGACAGGGAGGCACAGAAGTCTTC.

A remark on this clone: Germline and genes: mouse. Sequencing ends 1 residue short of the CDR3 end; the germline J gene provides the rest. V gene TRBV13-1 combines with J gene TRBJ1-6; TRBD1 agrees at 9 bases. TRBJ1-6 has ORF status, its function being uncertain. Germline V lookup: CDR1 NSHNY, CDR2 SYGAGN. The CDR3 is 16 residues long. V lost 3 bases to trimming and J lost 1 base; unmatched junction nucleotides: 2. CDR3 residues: CASSGDRASYNSPLYF. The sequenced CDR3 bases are TGTGCCAGCAGTGGGGACAGGGCCTCCTATAATTCGCCCCTCTAC.

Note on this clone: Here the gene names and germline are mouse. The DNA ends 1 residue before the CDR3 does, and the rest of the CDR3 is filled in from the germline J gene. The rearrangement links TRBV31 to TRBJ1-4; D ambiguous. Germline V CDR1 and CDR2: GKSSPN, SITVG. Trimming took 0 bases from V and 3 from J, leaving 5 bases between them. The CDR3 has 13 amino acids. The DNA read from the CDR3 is TGTGCCTGGAGTCTGTCCACCAACGAAAGATTATTT. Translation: CAWSLSTNERLF. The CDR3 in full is CAWSLSTNERLFF.

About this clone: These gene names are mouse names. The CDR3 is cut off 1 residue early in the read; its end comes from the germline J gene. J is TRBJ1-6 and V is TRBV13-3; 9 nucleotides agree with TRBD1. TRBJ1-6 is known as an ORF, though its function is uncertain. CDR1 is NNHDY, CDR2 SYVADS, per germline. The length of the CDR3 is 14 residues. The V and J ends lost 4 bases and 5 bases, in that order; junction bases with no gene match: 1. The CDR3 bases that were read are TGTGCCAGCAGTACAGGGGGCCATAATTCGCCCCTCTAC. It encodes CASSTGGHNSPLY. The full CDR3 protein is CASSTGGHNSPLYF.

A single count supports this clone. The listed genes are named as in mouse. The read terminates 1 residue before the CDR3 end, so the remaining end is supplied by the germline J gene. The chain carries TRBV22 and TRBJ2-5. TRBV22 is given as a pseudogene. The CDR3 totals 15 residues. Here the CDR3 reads CASSCLAINQDTQYF. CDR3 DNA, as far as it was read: TGTGCCAGCAGTTGTCTGGCTATTAACCAAGACACCCAGTAC.

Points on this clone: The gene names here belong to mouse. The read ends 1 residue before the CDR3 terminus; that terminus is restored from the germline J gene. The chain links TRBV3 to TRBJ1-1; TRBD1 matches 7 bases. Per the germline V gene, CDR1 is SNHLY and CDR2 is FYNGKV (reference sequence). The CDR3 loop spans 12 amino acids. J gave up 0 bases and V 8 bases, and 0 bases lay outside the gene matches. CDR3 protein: CASGTANTEVFF. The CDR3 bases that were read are TGTGCCAGCGGGACAGCAAACACAGAAGTCTTC. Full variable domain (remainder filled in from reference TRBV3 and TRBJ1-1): GPKVLQIPSHQIIDMGQMVTLNCDPVSNHLYFYWYKQILGQQMEFLVNFYNGKVMEKSKLFKDQFSVERPDGSYFTLKIQPTALEDSAVYFCASGTANTEVFFGKGTRLTVV.

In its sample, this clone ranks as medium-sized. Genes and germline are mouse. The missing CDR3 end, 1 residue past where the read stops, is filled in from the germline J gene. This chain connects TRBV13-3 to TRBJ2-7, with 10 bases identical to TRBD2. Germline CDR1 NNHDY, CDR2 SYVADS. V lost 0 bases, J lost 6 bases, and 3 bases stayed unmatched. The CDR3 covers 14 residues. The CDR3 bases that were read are TGTGCCAGCAGTGATGGACTGGGGGGAGGTGAACAGTAC. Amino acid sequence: CASSDGLGGGEQY. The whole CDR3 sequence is CASSDGLGGGEQYF.

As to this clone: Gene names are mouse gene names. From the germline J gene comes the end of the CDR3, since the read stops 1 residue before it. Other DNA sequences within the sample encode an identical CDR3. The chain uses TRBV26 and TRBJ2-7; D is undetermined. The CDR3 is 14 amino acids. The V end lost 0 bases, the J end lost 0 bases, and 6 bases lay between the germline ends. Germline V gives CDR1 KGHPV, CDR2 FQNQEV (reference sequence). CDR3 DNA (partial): TGTGCCAGCAGTCTGTCACAGAGCTCCTATGAACAGTAC. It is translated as CASSLSQSSYEQY. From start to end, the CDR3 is CASSLSQSSYEQYF.